This T cell receptor (beta chain) was sequenced for a study of beta chain features in type 1 diabetes (dated by TCRdb to the late 2010s). About the full investigation: Patients and healthy donors did not differ in mean age, gender distribution, total cell number or subset yield. Across all samples, about 110 million sorted cells were examined, and cell number per subset correlated strongly with RNA yield. Regulatory and stem cell-like memory subsets were obtained from only 8 patients and about 8 healthy donors, while naive and central memory subsets were obtained from all 30 or so donors. In the study, TCRB repertoires of sorted circulating CD4+ T cell subsets from recently diagnosed type 1 diabetes patients were compared with those of matched healthy donors.

Cut back by 0 bases and 9 bases, the V and J ends lie 12 bases apart. Including cysteine and phenylalanine, the CDR3 has 13 amino acids. Only the CDR3 DNA stays, 39 bases, in frame from base 1. CDR1 and CDR2, per the germline V gene, are SGHRS and YFSETQ. The High Capacity cDNA Reverse Transcription Kit was used to reverse transcribe all of the isolated RNA, meaning that expressed TCRB transcripts were what got sequenced. Naive, central memory and regulatory T cell samples underwent deep immunoSEQ sequencing, averaging approximately 3.3 million total reads per sample. Sorted cells were lysed in RLT buffer and RNA was extracted with DNase-treated RNeasy Micro or Mini kits, depending on cell number. To prevent cross-contamination, every cell subset was processed on its own, while patient and healthy donor samples were processed together. The immunoSEQ multiplex PCR was used to amplify TCRB sequences from cDNA, generating 87-bp fragments that spanned the CDR3 region. Sequencing of the amplicons was done on the Illumina HiSeq platform. The authors' pipeline ran thus. PCR bias was computationally corrected using synthetic template baselines, reads within Hamming distance 2 were collapsed, and singletons that could not be merged were discarded. Reads were aligned to IMGT to assign V, D and J genes, CDR3 length, and insertions or deletions at six rearrangement sites. Within each subset, clonotype counts were normalized to the number of sorted cells before true diversity and Gini coefficients were calculated with the tcR R package. Repertoire sharing was quantified using the overlap coefficient calculated on TCRB nucleotide sequences. Out-of-frame TCRB sequences from naive cells were analyzed to stand in for the pre-selection repertoire. TCRdb provides this immuneACCESS table in a form limited to in-frame rearrangements. Some clones are lacking; in checked studies, under half of them reflect an unresolved V gene, and why the rest are absent is not known. That table furnishes V, J and clone size, whereas the DNA furnished D and trimming. The sample records about 360,000 clones, roughly 12% of which are singletons. Around 0.01% of the sample is held by the ten biggest clonotypes.

Findings and caveats that apply to the study as a whole: Naive, central memory and regulatory TCRB repertoires appeared more similar among patients than among healthy donors. PCR may preferentially amplify shorter templates, but because patient and control samples were amplified and corrected together, any resulting skew would affect both groups equally. A moderate but significant shortening of TCRB CDR3 length was observed in type 1 diabetes patients in all four CD4+ subsets. At VDJ recombination sites, patients with type 1 diabetes made fewer insertions and deleted more nucleotides, a pattern implying thymic rearrangement abnormalities. HLA sub-analyses involved small numbers of individuals, so any influence of HLA type on TCRB rearrangement remained unresolved. Because cDNA was sequenced instead of genomic DNA, activated cells with high expression could be over-represented, although the groups did not differ in activation or CD3 levels.

From each donor, a single peripheral blood sample of roughly 0.11 L on average was drawn into heparinised tubes. A BD FACSAria II was used to sort naive, central memory, regulatory and stem cell-like memory CD4+ T cells with a panel that included CD45RO, CCR7, CD25, CD127, CD95 and CD27. A purity above 95% was achieved for all sorted populations. PBMCs were isolated right away by Lymphoprep density gradient centrifugation and were stained directly, without culture. Samples were stained and sorted in pairs, with one healthy donor and one patient per experiment, so that batch effects were minimized. A note on this clone: The antigen this receptor binds is unknown. No base quality values were provided; no much bigger clone lies one nucleotide off.

The sequence is built from TRBV5-1 and TRBJ2-5, and perhaps TRBD2 as D gene, on 5 matching bases. The sequence was obtained from a woman aged 18-35 years with type 1 diabetes. The sample comprised naive CD4+ T cells from blood. The sample's cell subset or site label, decoded: true naive CD4+ T cells. At the DNA level, the sequence is TGCGCCAGCAGCTTGGCCGGCCCCGGGGCCCAGTACTTC. Protein translation: CASSLAGPGAQYF.